This TCR beta chain was documented in a study of blood T cell repertoires in COVID-19. Study-level information: COVID-19 samples from acute and convalescent phases originated in the United States, Italy and Spain. T cells, B-cell-depleted T cells, or PBMCs supplied cDNA or gDNA.

In the authors' methods: Scientists estimated how many nucleated cells there were by amplifying reference gene primers. Only in-frame clones appear in the TCRdb table, and some are missing; sequencing was by immunoSEQ multiplex PCR. For V, J and clone size, that table is used; D and trimming come from the DNA. The table lists 200,000 to 250,000 clones, more than 75% of them singletons. The sequence derives from a woman in her 30s who had recovered from COVID-19. The material sequenced was peripheral blood.

The CDR3 DNA reads as TGTGCCAGCAGTATAGGGGGTATGGGCGGTGGGAGCAATCAGCCCCAGCATTTT. Residues: CASSIGGMGGGSNQPQHF. The chain recombines TRBV5-4 with TRBJ1-5, with a possible D match to TRBD1 (6 bases). Trimming removed 5 bases from V and 1 base from J, with 22 bases in between. CDR1 and CDR2 from the germline V gene are SGHNT and YYREEE (reference sequence). There are 18 residues in the CDR3.